Below, 31 T cell receptor beta chains from the same sample are listed, as sequenced in a study of radiotherapy plus CTLA-4 blockade in lung cancer. Generated by immunoSEQ multiplex PCR, the TCRdb table keeps only in-frame clones and is missing some. Altogether about 83,000 clones are present, over 70% being singletons, with the ten largest covering 4%. Sequenced here: peripheral blood, sampled from a patient treated with radiotherapy plus ipilimumab. The receptors shown here come from a human donor with non-small cell lung cancer who had a partial response to radiotherapy plus ipilimumab. Some clones in this sample may be carry-over from other donors' samples.

The chain employs TRBV28 and TRBJ2-5; 8 nucleotides align to TRBD1. CDR3 length: 17 residues. With V trimmed by 5 bases and J by 1 base, 12 bases remained unmatched. The germline CDR1 and CDR2 sequences are MDHEN and SYDVKM. The CDR3 DNA reads TGTGCCAGCAGTACCTCCCTCGGGACAGGAGCCCAAGAGACCCAGTACTTC. It is translated as CASSTSLGTGAQETQYF. The full variable domain, in which reference TRBV28 and TRBJ2-5 provide the parts outside the CDR3, is DVKVTQSSRYLVKRTGEKVFLECVQDMDHENMFWYRQDPGLGLRLIYFSYDVKMKEKGDIPEGYSVSREKKERFSLILESASTNQTSMYLCASSTSLGTGAQETQYFGPGTRLLVL.

This chain joins TRBV7-7 and TRBJ2-5; D remains unclear. The V and J ends lost 1 base and 1 base respectively, with 7 bases between them. The CDR3 is 14 residues long. The germline CDR1 and CDR2 sequences are SSHAT and FNYEAQ (reference sequence). The CDR3 loop reads CASSLDTVQETQYF. The CDR3 bases are TGTGCCAGCAGCTTAGATACAGTCCAAGAGACCCAGTACTTC.

This rearrangement joins TRBV6-5 to TRBJ1-4, with a possible D match to TRBD1 (5 bases). CDR1 MNHEY and CDR2 SVGAGI come from the germline V gene. CDR3 size: 15 residues. The V end was cut by 1 base, the J end by 8 bases, with 14 bases between. The DNA of the CDR3 is TGTGCCAGCAGTTACTTGACAGAACGTAGGGAAAAACTGTTTTTT. It translates to CASSYLTERREKLFF.

This chain links TRBV30 with TRBJ1-4; D unclear. The CDR3 length is 14 residues. Germline V gives CDR1 GTSNPN, CDR2 SVGIG (reference sequence). Trimming stripped 3 bases from V and 7 bases from J, with 15 bases between. Here the CDR3 reads CAWSAGKGTEKLFF. The CDR3 coding sequence is TGTGCCTGGAGCGCCGGGAAAGGCACTGAAAAACTGTTTTTT.

The rearrangement uses TRBV23-1 and TRBJ2-1; possibly TRBD1 for D (5 bases). TRBV23-1 is classed as an ORF, of uncertain function. This CDR3 has 12 residues. V dropped 7 bases and J dropped 8 bases, with 12 bases sitting between them. The CDR3 loop is CASTTGLDEQFF. CDR3 nucleotide sequence: TGCGCCAGCACAACAGGCTTGGATGAGCAGTTCTTC.

The J gene is TRBJ2-7, the V gene TRBV7-9; TRBD1 might be the D (8 bases). There are 14 residues in the CDR3. V lost 5 bases, J lost 2 bases, and 13 bases lay in between. Germline V CDR1 and CDR2: SEHNR, FQNEAQ (reference sequence). CDR3 coding DNA: TGTGCCAGCAGCCTACAGGGGGGGGCCTACGAGCAGTACTTC. It translates to CASSLQGGAYEQYF.

The chain uses TRBV11-2 and TRBJ2-1; a weak D match, TRBD1 (6 bases). Germline assignment: CDR1 SGHAT and CDR2 FQNNGV. The ends were cut back, 2 bases at V and 12 bases at J, with 14 bases in the middle. CDR3 length: 13 residues. CDR3 region: CASSLTFDRRQFF. Written as DNA, the CDR3 is TGTGCCAGCAGCTTAACGTTTGACAGGAGGCAGTTCTTC.

The genes are TRBV28 and TRBJ1-6, with 7 bases identical to TRBD1. The germline V gene encodes CDR1 MDHEN and CDR2 SYDVKM. The CDR3 totals 14 residues. The V gene end was trimmed by 6 bases and the J gene end by 5 bases; junction bases not matched to a gene: 4. The CDR3 DNA follows: TGTGCCAGCAGGGGGACAGAAAATAATTCACCCCTCCACTTT. Translated: CASRGTENNSPLHF.

The gene calls are TRBV7-3 and TRBJ2-1, with 7 positions matching TRBD2. CDR3 length: 15 amino acids. The ends lost 5 bases at V and 2 bases at J; junction bases unmatched: 6. Germline loops: CDR1 SGHTA, CDR2 FQGTGA. The CDR3 DNA is TGTGCCAGCAGCCCTTGGGGGGGAACCTACAATGAGCAGTTCTTC. Amino acid sequence: CASSPWGGTYNEQFF.

This chain connects TRBV7-8 to TRBJ1-3, with D possibly TRBD1 on 5 matching bases. Trimming stripped 0 bases from V and 0 bases from J, with 18 bases between. CDR1 is SGHVS and CDR2 is FQNEAQ in the germline V gene. CDR3 length: 19 amino acids. CDR3 sequence reads: CASSLARTFRLLSGNTIYF. CDR3 DNA: TGTGCCAGCAGCTTAGCGAGGACATTCAGGCTGCTCTCTGGAAACACCATATATTTT.

V and J are TRBV9 and TRBJ1-3, with D possibly TRBD1 on 6 matching bases. Trimming cost V 4 bases and J 0 bases, with 23 bases left between them. CDR1 is SGDLS and CDR2 is YYNGEE in the germline V gene. The CDR3 is 19 amino acids. The CDR3 spells CASSPPGGFSRISGNTIYF. CDR3 bases: TGTGCCAGCAGCCCCCCGGGGGGCTTCAGCCGGATCTCTGGAAACACCATATATTTT.

This clone was picked up a small number of times. The chain employs TRBV29-1 and TRBJ1-5, with a possible D match to TRBD1 (6 bases). V gave up 5 bases and J gave up 0 bases, with 14 bases separating them. Germline values: CDR1 SQVTM, CDR2 ANQGSEA. The CDR3 is 15 amino acids. CDR3 nucleotides: TGCAGCGTTTTGACAGGATCCTCTAGCAATCAGCCCCAGCATTTT. It translates to CSVLTGSSSNQPQHF.

CDR3 amino acids: CASSASGSTSYEQYF. The CDR3 coding sequence is TGTGCCAGCAGCGCTAGCGGGAGTACCAGCTACGAGCAGTACTTC. The chain employs TRBV9 and TRBJ2-7, with 10 bases matching TRBD2. Germline V lookup: CDR1 SGDLS, CDR2 YYNGEE. CDR3 length equals 15 residues. V lost 3 bases to trimming and J lost 3 bases; unmatched junction nucleotides: 6.

This clone was found a few times. The CDR3 sequence: CASSPLPSGGYKKETQYF. DNA for the CDR3: TGTGCCAGCTCACCACTACCCAGCGGGGGGTACAAAAAAGAGACCCAGTACTTC. J is TRBJ2-5 and V is TRBV18; TRBD2 matches 9 bases. The J segment lost 3 bases and the V segment lost 1 base, leaving 12 bases of the junction unmatched. The CDR3 has 18 residues. From germline, CDR1 is KGHSH and CDR2 LQKENI. The full variable domain, rest sourced from reference TRBV18 and TRBJ2-5, is NAGVMQNPRHLVRRRGQEARLRCSPMKGHSHVYWYRQLPEEGLKFMVYLQKENIIDESGMPKERFSAEFPKEGPSILRIQQVVRGDSAAYFCASSPLPSGGYKKETQYFGPGTRLLVL.

The genes are TRBV11-2 and TRBJ2-1, with D tentatively TRBD2 (5 bases). Trimming removed 1 base from V and 8 bases from J, with 15 bases in between. This CDR3 spans 15 amino acids. Germline V lookup: CDR1 SGHAT, CDR2 FQNNGV. The CDR3: CASSLGVGSEDEQFF. Written as DNA, the CDR3 is TGTGCCAGCAGCTTAGGCGTGGGGTCGGAGGATGAGCAGTTCTTC.

This clone has more than one count but fewer than ten. The rearrangement joins TRBV5-8 to TRBJ2-1; the match to TRBD2 covers 8 bases. Germline-derived CDR1 and CDR2 are SGHTS and YDEGEE. The CDR3 runs to 15 residues. Trimming cost V 6 bases and J 0 bases; bases outside gene matches: 5. The DNA of the CDR3 is TGTGCCAGCAAGCGGGGGCTTAGCTCCTACAATGAGCAGTTCTTC. This codes for CASKRGLSSYNEQFF.

This chain connects TRBV7-9 to TRBJ2-3; D unclear. The CDR3 has 14 residues. The V gene lost 4 bases and the J gene lost 5 bases, with 13 bases spanning the gap. Germline V gene data show CDR1 as SEHNR and CDR2 as FQNEAQ (reference sequence). The CDR3 is CASSWSTIGDTQYF. For the CDR3, the DNA is TGTGCCAGCAGCTGGTCAACCATCGGAGATACGCAGTATTTT.

This clone turned up a few times. The V and J genes are TRBV4-1 and TRBJ1-2; possible D gene TRBD1, 5 bases. V gave up 0 bases and J gave up 7 bases, with 9 bases separating them. CDR3 length equals 13 residues. Looked up from germline, CDR1 is MGHRA and CDR2 is YSYEKL. DNA of the CDR3: TGCGCCAGCAGCCAAGAGGGGGGATTTGGCTACACCTTC. The encoded protein is CASSQEGGFGYTF.

J is TRBJ1-6 and V is TRBV5-1; perhaps TRBD1 as D (6 bases). Germline loops: CDR1 SGHRS, CDR2 YFSETQ. The length of the CDR3 is 16 residues. V lost 4 bases to trimming and J lost 9 bases, with 20 bases between them. The CDR3: CASSRGGGPIGSPLHF. The CDR3 nucleotides are TGCGCCAGCAGCAGAGGGGGGGGTCCCATCGGTTCACCCCTCCACTTT.

The rearrangement joins TRBV9 to TRBJ2-2; the match to TRBD1 covers 8 bases. Germline V CDR1 and CDR2: SGDLS, YYNGEE. The CDR3 extends over 15 amino acids. V was clipped by 4 bases and J by 7 bases; unmatched bases: 9. The chain's CDR3 is CASSLQTGVGGELFF. CDR3 sequence (DNA): TGTGCCAGCAGCTTACAGACAGGGGTGGGCGGGGAGCTGTTTTTT.

This clone was seen a single time. V is TRBV5-1 and J is TRBJ2-3; D perhaps matches TRBD2 (7 bases). The CDR3 runs 16 residues. V lost 4 bases, J lost 2 bases, and 17 bases lay in between. The germline V gene encodes CDR1 SGHRS and CDR2 YFSETQ. DNA for the CDR3: TGCGCCAGCAGCCCCCAAGGGGGAGGGCCCACAGATACGCAGTATTTT. Its translation: CASSPQGGGPTDTQYF. The full variable domain, with the rest looked up from reference TRBV5-1 and TRBJ2-3, is KAGVTQTPRYLIKTRGQQVTLSCSPISGHRSVSWYQQTPGQGLQFLFEYFSETQRNKGNFPGRFSGRQFSNSRSEMNVSTLELGDSALYLCASSPQGGGPTDTQYFGPGTRLTVL.

The chain combines TRBV6-6 with TRBJ2-1; D uncertain. V lost 5 bases, J lost 2 bases, and 16 bases lay in between. The CDR3 has 16 residues. CDR1 is MNHNY, CDR2 SVGAGI, per germline (reference sequence). In DNA form, the CDR3 reads TGTGCCAGCAGTCCTCCCGTCCTCCAGGCCTACAATGAGCAGTTCTTC. It codes for CASSPPVLQAYNEQFF.

V is TRBV7-8 and J is TRBJ2-1, with 9 bases identical to TRBD2. The CDR3 runs to 14 residues. The germline V gene encodes CDR1 SGHVS and CDR2 FQNEAQ. V lost 8 bases and J lost 5; bases outside the gene matches: 7. The CDR3 coding sequence is TGTGCCAGCGAACCCCTAGCGGGAAACAATGAGCAGTTCTTC. It translates to CASEPLAGNNEQFF.

Only a few counts were recorded for this clone. This rearrangement joins TRBV10-3 to TRBJ1-1; TRBD1 matches at 7 bases. The V segment lost 0 bases and the J segment 11 bases; nucleotides outside the gene matches: 6. The CDR3 runs to 13 residues. Germline V gene sequence: CDR1 ENHRY, CDR2 SYGVKD. The CDR3 DNA is TGTGCCATCAGTGAGTCGACAGGGATTTCGGCTTTCTTT. Protein product: CAISESTGISAFF.

This clone has more than one count but fewer than ten. The chain couples TRBV10-2 to TRBJ1-4, with TRBD1 identical over 7 bases. With 8 bases clipped from V and 8 bases from J, the junction kept 11 bases outside the gene matches. The germline gives CDR1 WSHSY, CDR2 SAAADI. This CDR3 is 14 amino acids long. The CDR3 sequence: CASEGGYFEEKLFF. The CDR3 DNA reads as TGCGCCAGCGAAGGGGGCTACTTTGAGGAAAAACTGTTTTTT.

The DNA of the CDR3 is TGCGCCAGCGCAGGGGGCGCCCCCAACACTGAAGCTTTCTTT. Its protein product is CASAGGAPNTEAFF. V and J are TRBV5-1 and TRBJ1-1, with TRBD1 matching over 8 bases. CDR1 is SGHRS, CDR2 YFSETQ, per germline. V shed 7 bases and J 2 bases; nucleotides not matched to a gene: 7. The CDR3 is 14 residues long.

V gene TRBV11-3 combines with J gene TRBJ2-1, with TRBD1 matching 8 bases. Per the germline V gene, CDR1 is SGHNT and CDR2 is YENEEA. The trim removed 5 bases at V and 1 base at J, leaving 4 bases unmatched. The CDR3 sequence is 15 residues long. CDR3 in DNA: TGTGCCAGCAGCCCAGGACAGGGATCCTACAATGAGCAGTTCTTC. Its protein product is CASSPGQGSYNEQFF.

The table lists this clone with a few counts. The chain uses TRBV10-3 and TRBJ1-1; weak D call: TRBD1 (5 bases). This CDR3 spans 16 amino acids. V lost 4 bases to trimming and J lost 1 base, with 16 bases between them. The V gene's germline CDR1 is ENHRY and CDR2 SYGVKD. Here the CDR3 reads CAISAIPGGENTEAFF. The CDR3, as DNA: TGTGCCATCAGTGCCATACCGGGAGGGGAGAACACTGAAGCTTTCTTT.

This clone occurred once. The genes are TRBV4-3 and TRBJ1-2; 10 positions agree with TRBD1. The V and J ends lost 0 bases and 8 bases, in that order; junction bases with no gene match: 6. The CDR3 contains 15 residues. Germline V gene data show CDR1 as LGHNA and CDR2 as YSLEER. CDR3 bases: TGCGCCAGCAGCCAAGATATCGGGACAGGGGCCGGCTACACCTTC. Its protein product is CASSQDIGTGAGYTF.

This sequence joins TRBV7-2 and TRBJ2-4; 8 nucleotides agree with TRBD1. CDR3 length: 16 amino acids. Germline loops: CDR1 SGHTA, CDR2 FQGNSA. After removal of 5 bases from V and 6 bases from J, the junction contained 12 bases not matched to a gene. The CDR3 sequence: CASSLDRGPPRNIQYF. The CDR3 DNA is TGTGCCAGCAGCCTAGACAGGGGACCCCCCAGAAACATTCAGTACTTC.

This clone was found a few times. This rearrangement joins TRBV6-5 to TRBJ1-5; perhaps TRBD1 as D (6 bases). Trimming shortened V by 6 bases and J by 4 bases, and 13 bases separated the two germline ends. Germline-derived CDR1 and CDR2 are MNHEY and SVGAGI. The CDR3 is made up of 14 amino acids. CDR3 DNA: TGTGCCAGCAGCTCCCAGACAGGAAATCAGCCCCAGCATTTT. Translation: CASSSQTGNQPQHF.